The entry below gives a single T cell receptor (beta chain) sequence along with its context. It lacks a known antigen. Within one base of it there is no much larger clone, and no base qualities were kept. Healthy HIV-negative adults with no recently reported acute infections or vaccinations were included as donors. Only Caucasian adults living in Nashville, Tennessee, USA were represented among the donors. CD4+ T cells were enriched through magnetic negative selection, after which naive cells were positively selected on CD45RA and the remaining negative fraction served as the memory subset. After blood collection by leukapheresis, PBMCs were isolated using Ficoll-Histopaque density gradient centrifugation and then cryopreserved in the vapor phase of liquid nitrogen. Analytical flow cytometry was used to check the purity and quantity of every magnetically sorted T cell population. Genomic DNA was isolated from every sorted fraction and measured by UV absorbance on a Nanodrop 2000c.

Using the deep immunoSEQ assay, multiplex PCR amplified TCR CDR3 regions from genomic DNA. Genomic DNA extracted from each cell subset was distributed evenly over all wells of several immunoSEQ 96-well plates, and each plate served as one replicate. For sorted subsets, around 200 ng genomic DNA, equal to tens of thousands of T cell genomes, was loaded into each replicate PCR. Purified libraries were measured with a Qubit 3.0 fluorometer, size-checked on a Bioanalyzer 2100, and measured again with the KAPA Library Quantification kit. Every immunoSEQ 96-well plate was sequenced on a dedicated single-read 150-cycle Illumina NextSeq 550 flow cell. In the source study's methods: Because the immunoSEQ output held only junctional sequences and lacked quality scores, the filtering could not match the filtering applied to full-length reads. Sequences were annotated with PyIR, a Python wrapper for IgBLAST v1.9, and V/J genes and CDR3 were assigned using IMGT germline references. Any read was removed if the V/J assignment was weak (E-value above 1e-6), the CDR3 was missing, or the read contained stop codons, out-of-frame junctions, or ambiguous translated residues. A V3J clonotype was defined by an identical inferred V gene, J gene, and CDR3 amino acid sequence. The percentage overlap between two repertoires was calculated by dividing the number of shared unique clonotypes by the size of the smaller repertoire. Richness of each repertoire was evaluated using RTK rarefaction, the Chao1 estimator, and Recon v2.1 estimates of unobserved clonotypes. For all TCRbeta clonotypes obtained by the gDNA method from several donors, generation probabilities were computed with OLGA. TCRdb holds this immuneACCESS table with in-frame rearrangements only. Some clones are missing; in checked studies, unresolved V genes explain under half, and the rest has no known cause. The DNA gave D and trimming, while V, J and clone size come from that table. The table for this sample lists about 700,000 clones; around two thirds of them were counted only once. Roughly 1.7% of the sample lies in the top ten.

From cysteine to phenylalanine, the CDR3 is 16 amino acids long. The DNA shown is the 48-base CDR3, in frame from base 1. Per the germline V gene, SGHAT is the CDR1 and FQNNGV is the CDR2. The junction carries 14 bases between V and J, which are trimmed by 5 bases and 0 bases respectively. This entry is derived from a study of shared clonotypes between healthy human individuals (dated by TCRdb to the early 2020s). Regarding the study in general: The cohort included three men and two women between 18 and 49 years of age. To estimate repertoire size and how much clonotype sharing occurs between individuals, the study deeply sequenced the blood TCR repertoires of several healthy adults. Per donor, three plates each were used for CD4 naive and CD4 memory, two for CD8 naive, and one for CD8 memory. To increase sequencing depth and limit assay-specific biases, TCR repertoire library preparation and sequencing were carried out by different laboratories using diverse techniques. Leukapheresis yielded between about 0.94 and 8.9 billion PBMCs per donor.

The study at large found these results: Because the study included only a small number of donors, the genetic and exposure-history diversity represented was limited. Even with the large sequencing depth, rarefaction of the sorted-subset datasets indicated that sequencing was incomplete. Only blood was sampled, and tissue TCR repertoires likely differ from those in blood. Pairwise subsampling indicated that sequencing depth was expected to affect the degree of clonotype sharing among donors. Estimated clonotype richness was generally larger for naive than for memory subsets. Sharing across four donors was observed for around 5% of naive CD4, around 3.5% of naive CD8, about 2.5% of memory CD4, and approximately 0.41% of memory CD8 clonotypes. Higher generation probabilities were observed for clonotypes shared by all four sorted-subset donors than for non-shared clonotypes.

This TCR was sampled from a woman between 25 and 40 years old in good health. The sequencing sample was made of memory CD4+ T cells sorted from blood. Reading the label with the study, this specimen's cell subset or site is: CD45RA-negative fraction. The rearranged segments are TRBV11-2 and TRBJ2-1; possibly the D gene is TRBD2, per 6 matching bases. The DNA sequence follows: TGTGCCAGCAGCCCCTGGAGGGTCCCCTCCTACAATGAGCAGTTCTTC. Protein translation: CASSPWRVPSYNEQFF.